The present entry profiles one T cell receptor (beta chain) with its context. These data come from a study of blood T cells in healthy people across ages. The CDR3 has 12 amino acids. The V gene's germline CDR1 is LNHDA and CDR2 SQIVND (reference sequence). The germline V and J ends were trimmed by 6 bases and 11 bases, with 16 bases remaining between them. A second roughly 6 to 12 cycle PCR used barcoded and J-beta primers. Using its own MiXCR run on the 5' RACE reads, TCRdb lists one record per CDR3 protein. The table records about 1.4 million distinct CDR3 sequences, 55% to 75% of them present only once.

The chain employs TRBV19 and TRBJ2-5; maybe TRBD2 (6 bases). Sequencing used blood. The TCR originated in a man between 18 and 29 years old in good health. The CDR3 loop is CASRDYLNEQYF. The CDR3 DNA reads as TGTGCCAGTAGGGACTACCTCAATGAGCAGTACTTC.